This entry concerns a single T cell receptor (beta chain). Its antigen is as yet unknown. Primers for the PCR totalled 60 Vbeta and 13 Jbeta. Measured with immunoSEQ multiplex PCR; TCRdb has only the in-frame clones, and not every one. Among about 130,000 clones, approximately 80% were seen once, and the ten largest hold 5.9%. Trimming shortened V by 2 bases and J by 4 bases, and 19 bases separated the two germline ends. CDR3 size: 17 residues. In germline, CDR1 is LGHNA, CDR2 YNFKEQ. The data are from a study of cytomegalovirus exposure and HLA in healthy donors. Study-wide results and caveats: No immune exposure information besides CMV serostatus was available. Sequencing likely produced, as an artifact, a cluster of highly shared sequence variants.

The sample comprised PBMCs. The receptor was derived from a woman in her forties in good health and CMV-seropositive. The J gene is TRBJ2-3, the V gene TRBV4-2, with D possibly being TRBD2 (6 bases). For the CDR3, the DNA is TGTGCCAGCAGCCAACCCATCGGACTATACGAGGCAGATACGCAGTATTTT. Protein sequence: CASSQPIGLYEADTQYF.